Below, 27 T cell receptor beta chains from the same sample are listed, as sequenced in a study of radiotherapy plus CTLA-4 blockade in lung cancer. Here immunoSEQ multiplex PCR was the method, and the copy in TCRdb shows in-frame clones only, minus some. The table records about 46,000 clones, roughly 80% of them present only once. This specimen was peripheral blood, taken from a patient treated with radiotherapy plus ipilimumab. These receptors originate from a human donor with non-small cell lung cancer who had a complete response to radiotherapy plus ipilimumab.

In its sample, this clone was seen a few times. The chain carries TRBV29-1 and TRBJ1-2; 8 nucleotides line up with TRBD1. This CDR3 spans 13 amino acids. Germline CDR1 and CDR2: SQVTM and ANQGSEA. V dropped 4 bases and J dropped 4; count of bases not matched to a gene: 5. In DNA form, the CDR3 reads TGCAGCGTTGGACAGGGGCAAGGCTATGGCTACACCTTC. This sequence encodes CSVGQGQGYGYTF.

This clone has a single count. The genes are TRBV5-6 and TRBJ2-1; no clear D gene. CDR1 SGHDT and CDR2 YYEEEE come from the germline V gene. This CDR3 region has 13 residues. V lost 0 bases to trimming and J lost 6 bases, with 7 bases between them. Here the CDR3 reads CASSLAESNEQFF. The CDR3 DNA reads TGTGCCAGCAGCTTGGCTGAGTCCAATGAGCAGTTCTTC.

This clone was detected only a few times. The chain uses TRBV7-9 and TRBJ2-7; 8 nucleotides line up with TRBD2. Germline CDR1 is SEHNR and CDR2 is FQNEAQ (reference sequence). The CDR3 loop spans 14 amino acids. V dropped 3 bases and J dropped 3; count of bases not matched to a gene: 4. For the CDR3, the DNA is TGTGCCAGCAGCTTCGGGGGGGCCGACTACGAGCAGTACTTC. Protein: CASSFGGADYEQYF.

V is TRBV11-3 and J is TRBJ1-1; possible D gene TRBD1, 5 bases. The germline V gene has CDR1 SGHNT and CDR2 YENEEA. This CDR3 comprises 16 residues. The ends were cut back, 2 bases at V and 0 bases at J, with 13 bases in the middle. DNA for the CDR3: TGTGCCAGCAGCTTACCTCAGGGTTACATGAACACTGAAGCTTTCTTT. This translates into CASSLPQGYMNTEAFF.

The sample holds a few counts of this clone. The chain joins TRBV4-3 to TRBJ2-5, with 9 bases matching TRBD2. The germline CDR1 and CDR2 sequences are LGHNA and YSLEER. This CDR3 spans 14 amino acids. Unmatched junction bases numbered 1, after V lost 1 base and J lost 4 bases. CDR3 sequence: CASSQGGRAETQYF. CDR3 nucleotide sequence: TGCGCCAGCAGCCAAGGCGGGAGGGCAGAGACCCAGTACTTC.

The chain uses TRBV9 and TRBJ1-2; D possibly corresponds to TRBD1 (6 bases). V was trimmed by 4 bases and J by 0 bases, leaving 16 bases between them. Germline CDR1 reads SGDLS; CDR2 reads YYNGEE. The CDR3 is made up of 16 amino acids. The CDR3 bases are TGTGCCAGCAGCCCACCTCCGGGACAAACTAACTATGGCTACACCTTC. It codes for CASSPPPGQTNYGYTF.

This chain uses TRBV7-8 with TRBJ1-3, with D possibly being TRBD1 (5 bases). This CDR3 has 16 amino acids. CDR1 is SGHVS, CDR2 FQNEAQ, per germline. V was cut by 3 bases and J by 4 bases, with 16 bases left in between. The CDR3: CASSFKVAGEGNTIYF. The CDR3 region has the DNA TGTGCCAGCAGCTTTAAGGTTGCGGGGGAAGGAAACACCATATATTTT.

The chain joins TRBV19 to TRBJ1-6; 8 bases match TRBD1. The CDR3 is 13 amino acids. V lost 8 bases and J lost 8; bases outside the gene matches: 5. Germline CDR1 LNHDA, CDR2 SQIVND (reference sequence). The DNA of the CDR3 is TGTGCCAGTTCTGGACAGGGTCATTCACCCCTCCACTTT. Protein sequence: CASSGQGHSPLHF.

The rearrangement uses TRBV29-1 and TRBJ2-6; D may be TRBD2 (5 bases). The CDR3 covers 14 residues. CDR1 is SQVTM, CDR2 ANQGSEA, per germline. V was trimmed by 4 bases and J by 3 bases, leaving 10 bases between them. The CDR3 bases are TGCAGCGTTGGTTCGGGGAATGGGGCCAACGTCCTGACTTTC. Translated: CSVGSGNGANVLTF.

The rearrangement links TRBV2 to TRBJ2-2, with unresolved D. From germline, CDR1 is SNHLY and CDR2 FYNNEI. This CDR3 has 13 residues. V was clipped by 5 bases and J by 7 bases, with 11 bases between them. The CDR3 DNA sequence: TGTGCCAGCAGTATCCTAGAGGACGGGGAGCTGTTTTTT. Its translation is CASSILEDGELFF.

Only a few counts were recorded for this clone. The chain is built from TRBV10-1 and TRBJ1-3; unclear D gene. V lost 3 bases and J lost 7, with 4 bases in between. CDR1 is WNHNN and CDR2 is SYGVQD in the germline V gene (reference sequence). The CDR3 has 11 amino acids. CDR3 region: CASSEANTIYF. The CDR3, as DNA: TGCGCCAGCAGTGAAGCGAACACCATATATTTT.

This clone was observed a single time. The CDR3 loop is CATSSQDTDTQYF. The CDR3 coding sequence is TGTGCCACCTCGTCTCAGGACACAGATACGCAGTATTTT. J is TRBJ2-3 and V is TRBV15, with D unclear. The germline CDR1 and CDR2 sequences are LNHNV and YYDKDF (reference sequence). V lost 8 bases to trimming and J lost 2 bases, with 11 bases between them. The CDR3 runs to 13 residues. Full variable domain (remainder filled in from reference TRBV15 and TRBJ2-3): DAMVIQNPRYQVTQFGKPVTLSCSQTLNHNVMYWYQQKSSQAPKLLFHYYDKDFNNEADTPDNFQSRRPNTSFCFLDIRSPGLGDTAMYLCATSSQDTDTQYFGPGTRLTVL.

This CDR3 is CASSLLGRGSTDTQYF. DNA for the CDR3: TGTGCCAGCAGCTTACTAGGGCGGGGGAGCACAGATACGCAGTATTTT. The chain uses TRBV7-2 and TRBJ2-3; 7 nucleotides align to TRBD2. In germline, CDR1 is SGHTA, CDR2 FQGNSA. The CDR3 extends over 16 amino acids. The junction had 5 bases not matched to a gene; V was cut back by 2 bases and J by 0 bases.

This chain connects TRBV5-1 to TRBJ1-4; TRBD1 is a possible D gene (6 bases). V was cut by 4 bases and J by 7 bases, with 14 bases left in between. The length of the CDR3 is 14 residues. Germline V gene sequence: CDR1 SGHRS, CDR2 YFSETQ. The CDR3 DNA reads TGCGCCAGCAGCGTTACAGGGCAACCTGAAAAACTGTTTTTT. Protein: CASSVTGQPEKLFF.

The chain carries TRBV4-1 and TRBJ2-1; a weak D match, TRBD1 (5 bases). Between the trimmed V and J ends, which lost 5 bases and 3 bases, there was a span of 14 bases. The CDR3 has 15 residues. Germline-derived CDR1 and CDR2 are MGHRA and YSYEKL. This CDR3 is CASSTPGKGYNEQFF. In nucleotides, the CDR3 is TGCGCCAGCAGCACCCCAGGGAAGGGCTACAATGAGCAGTTCTTC.

The table lists this clone with a count of one. The chain uses TRBV25-1 and TRBJ2-2; D gene unclear. Germline CDR1 MGHDK, CDR2 SYGVNS. This CDR3 spans 14 amino acids. The ends were cut back, 3 bases at V and 6 bases at J, with 11 bases in the middle. The CDR3 coding sequence is TGTGCCAGCAGTGAGACAATTCAGCCCGGGGAGCTGTTTTTT. This gives the protein CASSETIQPGELFF.

The genes are TRBV18 and TRBJ1-1; 7 bases match TRBD1. This CDR3 is built from 13 residues. CDR1 is KGHSH and CDR2 is LQKENI in the germline V gene. The J segment lost 4 bases and the V segment lost 3 bases, leaving 2 bases of the junction unmatched. CDR3 sequence: CASSPRQGTEAFF. CDR3 bases: TGTGCCAGCTCACCGCGACAGGGCACTGAAGCTTTCTTT.

The chain combines TRBV7-2 with TRBJ2-1, with D perhaps TRBD2 (6 bases). The CDR3 is made up of 15 amino acids. V was clipped by 5 bases and J by 4 bases, with 15 bases between them. Germline V lookup: CDR1 SGHTA, CDR2 FQGNSA. CDR3 loop: CASSQRGMSYNEQFF. The CDR3, as DNA: TGTGCCAGCAGCCAACGGGGGATGTCTTACAATGAGCAGTTCTTC.

In its sample, this clone was seen a few times. This chain connects TRBV7-2 to TRBJ1-3; possibly TRBD1 for D (5 bases). The germline V gene has CDR1 SGHTA and CDR2 FQGNSA. This CDR3 is 15 amino acids long. The germline V and J ends were trimmed by 5 bases and 0 bases, with 11 bases remaining between them. CDR3: CASSRDSVSGNTIYF. The CDR3 DNA reads TGTGCCAGCAGCCGCGACAGCGTCTCTGGAAACACCATATATTTT. The full variable domain, in which reference TRBV7-2 and TRBJ1-3 provide the parts outside the CDR3, is GAGVSQSPSNKVTEKGKDVELRCDPISGHTALYWYRQSLGQGLEFLIYFQGNSAPDKSGLPSDRFSAERTGGSVSTLTIQRTQQEDSAVYLCASSRDSVSGNTIYFGEGSWLTVV.

CDR3 DNA sequence: TGTGCCAGCAGCGCCCTCAGGGGGAATCAGCCCCAGCATTTT. Its protein is CASSALRGNQPQHF. The chain is built from TRBV6-1 and TRBJ1-5; 7 bases map to TRBD1. The CDR3 covers 14 residues. The ends lost 6 bases at V and 4 bases at J; junction bases unmatched: 6. Germline V lookup: CDR1 MNHNS, CDR2 SASEGT.

The chain employs TRBV19 and TRBJ1-4; D gene unclear. With 0 bases removed from V and 5 bases from J, the gap between germline ends came to 7 bases. This CDR3 is built from 14 residues. CDR1 and CDR2 from the germline V gene are LNHDA and SQIVND (reference sequence). The CDR3: CASSIDRGNEKLFF. The CDR3 nucleotides read TGTGCCAGTAGTATAGACAGAGGAAATGAAAAACTGTTTTTT.

The CDR3: CASSYGQGADTQYF. DNA for the CDR3: TGTGCCAGCAGCTACGGGCAGGGGGCGGATACGCAGTATTTT. This chain joins TRBV2 and TRBJ2-3; 8 nucleotides align to TRBD1. Per the germline V gene, CDR1 is SNHLY and CDR2 is FYNNEI. With V trimmed by 6 bases and J by 6 bases, 8 bases remained unmatched. This CDR3 has 14 residues. Supplemented by reference TRBV2 and TRBJ2-3, the full variable domain reads EPEVTQTPSHQVTQMGQEVILRCVPISNHLYFYWYRQILGQKVEFLVSFYNNEISEKSEIFDDQFSVERPDGSNFTLKIRSTKLEDSAMYFCASSYGQGADTQYFGPGTRLTVL.

The chain links TRBV19 to TRBJ2-3; D is perhaps TRBD1 (5 bases). Germline V lookup: CDR1 LNHDA, CDR2 SQIVND (reference sequence). The CDR3 loop spans 16 amino acids. V shed 10 bases and J shed 2 bases, with 22 bases lying between them. The CDR3 spells CATSEEQWGPTDTQYF. The CDR3 nucleotides read TGTGCCACATCTGAGGAGCAGTGGGGCCCCACAGATACGCAGTATTTT.

CDR3 in amino acids: CASSDGTGSSYNSPLHF. The DNA for the CDR3 is TGTGCCAGCAGCGATGGGACAGGGAGCTCCTATAATTCACCCCTCCACTTT. The chain carries TRBV5-6 and TRBJ1-6; TRBD1 matches 9 bases. J was trimmed by 0 bases and V by 4 bases; bases with no gene match: 5. Germline loops: CDR1 SGHDT, CDR2 YYEEEE. This CDR3 contains 17 residues. The whole variable domain, remainder taken from reference TRBV5-6 and TRBJ1-6, is DAGVTQSPTHLIKTRGQQVTLRCSPKSGHDTVSWYQQALGQGPQFIFQYYEEEERQRGNFPDRFSGHQFPNYSSELNVNALLLGDSALYLCASSDGTGSSYNSPLHFGNGTRLTVT.

The chain couples TRBV11-3 to TRBJ1-2; 7 positions match TRBD1. The CDR3 spans 15 residues. Trimming removed 5 bases from V and 4 bases from J; junction bases left unmatched: 10. CDR1 is SGHNT, CDR2 YENEEA, per germline. CDR3 DNA sequence: TGTGCCAGCAGCATGTCAGGGACAGAATTCTATGGCTACACCTTC. This codes for CASSMSGTEFYGYTF.

The J gene is TRBJ2-2, the V gene TRBV7-2; maybe TRBD2 (6 bases). V lost 5 bases and J lost 6, with 10 bases in between. Germline lookup yields CDR1 SGHTA and CDR2 FQGNSA. This CDR3 region has 13 residues. Written as DNA, the CDR3 is TGTGCCAGCAGCCTAGGAGGGTCCGGGGAGCTGTTTTTT. Translating gives CASSLGGSGELFF.

DNA for the CDR3: TGTGCCAGCAGCTTGCGGGGTCGTGGGATAGAGACCCAGTACTTC. This gives the protein CASSLRGRGIETQYF. The chain carries TRBV5-5 and TRBJ2-5; D is perhaps TRBD2 (5 bases). V was shortened by 1 base and J by 4 bases, with 14 bases between the two germline ends. The CDR3 spans 15 residues. Germline values: CDR1 SGHKS, CDR2 YYEKEE (reference sequence).